A single sample gave rise to the 30 T cell receptor beta chains below, sequenced in a study of shared clonotypes between healthy human individuals. Repertoires were generated with immunoSEQ multiplex PCR, while TCRdb's copy carries only in-frame clones and drops some. The table includes about 770,000 clones, roughly two thirds detected once. The sequenced sample was memory CD4+ T cells sorted from blood. The sample's subset: CD45RA-negative fraction. Receptors originate from a woman in her twenties or thirties in good health.

V and J are TRBV18 and TRBJ1-1; a weak D match, TRBD1 (5 bases). Per the germline V gene, CDR1 is KGHSH and CDR2 is LQKENI. The CDR3 has 13 residues. V lost 5 bases, J lost 3 bases, and 10 bases lay in between. The CDR3 nucleotides read TGTGCCAGCTCATTGGGGGAGGACACTGAAGCTTTCTTT. Amino acids: CASSLGEDTEAFF.

The V gene is TRBV5-6, the J gene TRBJ2-3; 8 bases align to TRBD2. The CDR3 extends over 15 amino acids. CDR1 SGHDT and CDR2 YYEEEE come from the germline V gene. With 1 base clipped from V and 1 base from J, the junction kept 2 bases outside the gene matches. The CDR3 reads CASSLYGRGTDTQYF. For the CDR3, the DNA is TGTGCCAGCAGCTTGTACGGGAGGGGCACAGATACGCAGTATTTT.

This clone was counted a single time. The V gene is TRBV9, the J gene TRBJ2-3, with 10 nucleotides matching TRBD2. The germline gives CDR1 SGDLS, CDR2 YYNGEE. The CDR3 covers 18 residues. The ends lost 4 bases at V and 0 bases at J; junction bases unmatched: 11. The CDR3 here is CASSRGLAGDPSTDTQYF. As DNA, the CDR3 is TGTGCCAGCAGCCGGGGTCTAGCGGGAGACCCTAGCACAGATACGCAGTATTTT.

Concerning this clone itself: Other nucleotide sequences in the sample specify the same CDR3. The chain carries TRBV5-1 and TRBJ2-1; D not resolved. Germline V gene data show CDR1 as SGHRS and CDR2 as YFSETQ. With 2 bases removed from V and 5 bases from J, the gap between germline ends came to 5 bases. The CDR3 length is 12 residues. The CDR3 loop is CASSFGDNEQFF. In DNA, the CDR3 is TGCGCCAGCAGCTTTGGGGACAATGAGCAGTTCTTC.

This clone was found once. The chain carries TRBV28 and TRBJ1-5; 10 bases agree with TRBD1. The CDR3 has 19 amino acids. Germline lookup yields CDR1 MDHEN and CDR2 SYDVKM. V shed 4 bases and J 0 bases; nucleotides not matched to a gene: 12. CDR3 protein: CASSSPPGQGLYSNQPQHF. As DNA, the CDR3 is TGTGCCAGCAGTTCTCCCCCGGGACAGGGGTTATATAGCAATCAGCCCCAGCATTTT.

In this sample, this clone turned up a few times. V usage is TRBV6-4 and J usage is TRBJ2-1, with unresolved D. The CDR3 has 13 amino acids. The V and J ends lost 5 bases and 4 bases respectively, with 9 bases between them. Germline V gene sequence: CDR1 MRHNA, CDR2 SNTAGT. The CDR3 sequence: CASSPTEYNEQFF. The CDR3 DNA is TGTGCCAGCAGTCCCACCGAGTACAATGAGCAGTTCTTC.

Only a few counts were recorded for this clone. The rearrangement joins TRBV19 to TRBJ2-3, with D possibly being TRBD1 (6 bases). The germline gives CDR1 LNHDA, CDR2 SQIVND (reference sequence). The CDR3 covers 14 residues. The V end was cut by 9 bases, the J end by 0 bases, with 13 bases between. The CDR3 nucleotides are TGTGCCAGCAAACAGGGTACTAGCACAGATACGCAGTATTTT. Protein: CASKQGTSTDTQYF.

This clone was seen a few times. V usage is TRBV6-4 and J usage is TRBJ2-1; weak D call: TRBD1 (6 bases). The CDR3 has 15 residues. Germline assignment: CDR1 MRHNA and CDR2 SNTAGT. V lost 7 bases to trimming and J lost 0 bases, with 13 bases between them. The CDR3 spells CASTFRGYSYNEQFF. CDR3 nucleotides: TGTGCCAGCACATTCAGGGGCTACTCCTACAATGAGCAGTTCTTC.

This chain uses TRBV2 with TRBJ2-2; TRBD1 matches 7 bases. The CDR3 spans 15 residues. CDR1 is SNHLY, CDR2 FYNNEI, per germline. Unmatched junction bases numbered 9, after V lost 6 bases and J lost 5 bases. CDR3 bases: TGTGCCAGCAGCCTGAATACAGGGGTGACCGGGGAGCTGTTTTTT. Translated: CASSLNTGVTGELFF.

This chain links TRBV4-1 with TRBJ2-1; weak D call: TRBD2 (5 bases). V dropped 4 bases and J dropped 0 bases, with 7 bases sitting between them. Germline values: CDR1 MGHRA, CDR2 YSYEKL. CDR3 length: 14 amino acids. The CDR3 loop reads CASSPGNSYNEQFF. The CDR3 DNA reads TGCGCCAGCAGCCCCGGGAACTCCTACAATGAGCAGTTCTTC.

The genes are TRBV27 and TRBJ2-6, with unresolved D. CDR1 is MNHEY, CDR2 SMNVEV, per germline (reference sequence). CDR3 length: 13 amino acids. V gave up 2 bases and J gave up 5 bases, with 4 bases separating them. This CDR3 is CASSLGRANVLTF. The CDR3 DNA reads as TGTGCCAGCAGTTTAGGCAGGGCCAACGTCCTGACTTTC.

The chain uses TRBV6-1 and TRBJ1-5, with 8 bases matching TRBD1. CDR1 MNHNS and CDR2 SASEGT come from the germline V gene. The CDR3 consists of 14 residues. Losses at the gene ends were 7 bases for V and 6 bases for J; bases not matched to a gene: 8. CDR3 region: CASTRTGIGQPQHF. The CDR3 coding sequence is TGTGCCAGCACTAGGACAGGGATCGGTCAGCCCCAGCATTTT.

This clone has only a few counts. The chain couples TRBV13 to TRBJ2-7; 12 bases fit TRBD2. CDR3 length: 18 amino acids. CDR1 is PRHDT, CDR2 FYEKMQ, per germline (reference sequence). Trimming took 4 bases from V and 2 from J; bases not matched to a gene: 12. The CDR3 nucleotides are TGTGCCAGCAGCTCCATACGGATTAGGACTAGCGGGGCCTACGAGCAGTACTTC. Amino acids: CASSSIRIRTSGAYEQYF.

The rearrangement uses TRBV7-2 and TRBJ2-7; TRBD2 matches 7 bases. This CDR3 contains 14 residues. Germline lookup yields CDR1 SGHTA and CDR2 FQGNSA. Trimming at V came to 6 bases and at J to 3 bases, leaving 8 bases not matched to a gene. The CDR3, as DNA: TGTGCCAGCAGTCTGTTGGCGGGGGACTACGAGCAGTACTTC. It yields the protein CASSLLAGDYEQYF.

This sequence joins TRBV28 and TRBJ2-7; D may be TRBD2 (5 bases). Germline V gene sequence: CDR1 MDHEN, CDR2 SYDVKM. The CDR3 sequence is 14 residues long. Trimming removed 7 bases from V and 1 base from J, with 14 bases in between. The CDR3 here is CASTPGGSSYEQYF. Here the CDR3 DNA reads TGTGCCAGCACCCCCGGCGGGTCGTCCTACGAGCAGTACTTC.

This clone was counted between two and nine times. V and J are TRBV5-8 and TRBJ1-5; 12 nucleotides match TRBD1. CDR1 is SGHTS and CDR2 is YDEGEE in the germline V gene. The V segment lost 3 bases and the J segment 6 bases; nucleotides outside the gene matches: 4. The CDR3 covers 15 residues. CDR3 sequence (DNA): TGTGCCAGCAGCTCGGGACAGGGGGCCGCTCAGCCCCAGCATTTT. It yields the protein CASSSGQGAAQPQHF.

CDR3 coding DNA: TGTGCCAGCAGTTCCCCGTCCCGAGCTGCGGATACGCAGTATTTT. The encoded protein is CASSSPSRAADTQYF. The V and J genes are TRBV28 and TRBJ2-3, with D unclear. Germline V gene lookup returns CDR1 MDHEN and CDR2 SYDVKM. The CDR3 totals 15 residues. Trimming pared 4 bases from V and 6 bases from J, leaving 17 bases between.

The chain employs TRBV4-1 and TRBJ1-4, with D hard to call. Trimming removed 3 bases at V and 5 bases at J, with 13 bases between. This CDR3 contains 15 residues. Germline V gene sequence: CDR1 MGHRA, CDR2 YSYEKL. The CDR3 region has the DNA TGCGCCAGCAGCCATGGCCGGGTACCAAATGAAAAACTGTTTTTT. This sequence encodes CASSHGRVPNEKLFF.

The chain's CDR3 is CASSLEDRAAGGYTF. CDR3 DNA sequence: TGTGCCAGCAGTTTGGAAGACAGGGCCGCGGGTGGCTACACCTTC. The V call is TRBV28, the J call TRBJ1-2, with TRBD1 matching 7 bases. CDR3 length: 15 amino acids. CDR1 and CDR2 (germline): MDHEN, SYDVKM. V was pared by 3 bases and J by 7 bases, with 11 bases of the junction left unmatched.

This clone was seen more than once but under ten times. The chain combines TRBV18 with TRBJ1-1; no firm D call. V lost 4 bases, J lost 3 bases, and 6 bases lay in between. The germline V gene encodes CDR1 KGHSH and CDR2 LQKENI. The CDR3 is 12 residues long. CDR3 sequence: CASSQAYTEAFF. CDR3 DNA sequence: TGTGCCAGCTCACAGGCTTACACTGAAGCTTTCTTT.

CDR3 nucleotides: TGTGCCACCAGCAGAGATCGAACAGGGGTGGTCTATGGCTACACCTTC. This encodes CATSRDRTGVVYGYTF. The chain uses TRBV15 and TRBJ1-2; TRBD1 matches 7 bases. V shed 0 bases, J shed 4 bases, and the junction held 8 bases outside the gene matches. The CDR3 spans 16 residues. Per the germline V gene, CDR1 is LNHNV and CDR2 is YYDKDF (reference sequence).

This chain uses TRBV6-5 with TRBJ2-7; the match to TRBD1 covers 9 bases. Germline values: CDR1 MNHEY, CDR2 SVGAGI. The CDR3 runs 14 residues. J lost 3 bases, V lost 6 bases, and 6 bases had no gene match. The CDR3 loop reads CASRNGQGIYEQYF. The CDR3 DNA is TGTGCCAGCAGGAACGGACAGGGGATCTACGAGCAGTACTTC.

The chain couples TRBV6-5 to TRBJ2-3, with TRBD1 matching 7 bases. The germline V gene encodes CDR1 MNHEY and CDR2 SVGAGI. The V segment lost 6 bases and the J segment 2 bases; nucleotides outside the gene matches: 5. The CDR3 runs 14 residues. CDR3 in DNA: TGTGCCAGCAGCTGGGACAGAACCACAGATACGCAGTATTTT. It specifies CASSWDRTTDTQYF.

The V call is TRBV14, the J call TRBJ2-3, with D possibly TRBD1 on 7 matching bases. Trimming removed 3 bases at V and 6 bases at J, with 28 bases between. Germline V gene sequence: CDR1 SGHDN, CDR2 FVKESK. This CDR3 spans 19 amino acids. The CDR3 DNA follows: TGTGCCAGCAGCCAGTTCGCGGGAAGGCCAGGGGGTACAACGGATACGCAGTATTTT. Translation: CASSQFAGRPGGTTDTQYF. Supplemented by reference TRBV14 and TRBJ2-3, the full variable domain reads EAGVTQFPSHSVIEKGQTVTLRCDPISGHDNLYWYRRVMGKEIKFLLHFVKESKQDESGMPNNRFLAERTGGTYSTLKVQPAELEDSGVYFCASSQFAGRPGGTTDTQYFGPGTRLTVL.

This clone was counted only a few times. This chain connects TRBV2 to TRBJ2-7; 15 bases agree with TRBD2. Unmatched junction bases numbered 8, after V lost 8 bases and J lost 6 bases. Germline CDR1 and CDR2: SNHLY and FYNNEI. The CDR3 consists of 15 residues. CDR3 coding DNA: TGTGCCAGCGTTGGACTAGCGGGAGGGCCGCCCGAGCAGTACTTC. As protein: CASVGLAGGPPEQYF.

Comment on this clone: The same CDR3 arises from other DNA sequences in this sample as well. The rearrangement links TRBV28 to TRBJ2-2; 7 bases are shared with TRBD2. V lost 2 bases to trimming and J lost 3 bases; unmatched junction nucleotides: 3. The CDR3 contains 15 residues. CDR1 and CDR2 (germline): MDHEN, SYDVKM. The CDR3 DNA reads as TGTGCCAGCAGTTTAGGGGGGAGGGACACCGGGGAGCTGTTTTTT. It is translated as CASSLGGRDTGELFF.

This clone was seen a handful of times. This rearrangement joins TRBV5-6 to TRBJ2-3; no clear D gene. CDR1 is SGHDT, CDR2 YYEEEE, per germline. This CDR3 is built from 13 residues. Trimming removed 4 bases from V and 1 base from J, with 7 bases in between. The chain's CDR3 is CASSKTGTDTQYF. The CDR3 DNA follows: TGTGCCAGCAGCAAAACAGGCACAGATACGCAGTATTTT.

This chain links TRBV14 with TRBJ1-1; D is possibly TRBD1 (5 bases). Deletions cut 4 bases from V and 9 bases from J, with 15 bases between. The CDR3 covers 13 residues. The germline V gene encodes CDR1 SGHDN and CDR2 FVKESK. CDR3 amino acids: CASSPQGGGQAFF. The CDR3 DNA reads as TGTGCCAGCAGCCCGCAGGGTGGAGGCCAAGCTTTCTTT.

CDR3 sequence: CATLGGPRKNEQFF. Here the CDR3 DNA reads TGTGCCACCCTTGGAGGGCCCCGAAAGAATGAGCAGTTCTTC. The V and J genes are TRBV15 and TRBJ2-1; D perhaps matches TRBD2 (6 bases). V dropped 8 bases and J dropped 7 bases, with 18 bases sitting between them. The CDR3 length is 14 residues. The germline V gene encodes CDR1 LNHNV and CDR2 YYDKDF (reference sequence).

The chain recombines TRBV9 with TRBJ2-2; TRBD2 matches 12 bases. This CDR3 region has 16 residues. Germline V gene lookup returns CDR1 SGDLS and CDR2 YYNGEE. V was clipped by 4 bases and J by 8 bases; unmatched bases: 9. CDR3 loop: CASSPWTSGTGGELFF. In nucleotides, the CDR3 is TGTGCCAGCAGCCCCTGGACTAGCGGGACCGGTGGGGAGCTGTTTTTT.